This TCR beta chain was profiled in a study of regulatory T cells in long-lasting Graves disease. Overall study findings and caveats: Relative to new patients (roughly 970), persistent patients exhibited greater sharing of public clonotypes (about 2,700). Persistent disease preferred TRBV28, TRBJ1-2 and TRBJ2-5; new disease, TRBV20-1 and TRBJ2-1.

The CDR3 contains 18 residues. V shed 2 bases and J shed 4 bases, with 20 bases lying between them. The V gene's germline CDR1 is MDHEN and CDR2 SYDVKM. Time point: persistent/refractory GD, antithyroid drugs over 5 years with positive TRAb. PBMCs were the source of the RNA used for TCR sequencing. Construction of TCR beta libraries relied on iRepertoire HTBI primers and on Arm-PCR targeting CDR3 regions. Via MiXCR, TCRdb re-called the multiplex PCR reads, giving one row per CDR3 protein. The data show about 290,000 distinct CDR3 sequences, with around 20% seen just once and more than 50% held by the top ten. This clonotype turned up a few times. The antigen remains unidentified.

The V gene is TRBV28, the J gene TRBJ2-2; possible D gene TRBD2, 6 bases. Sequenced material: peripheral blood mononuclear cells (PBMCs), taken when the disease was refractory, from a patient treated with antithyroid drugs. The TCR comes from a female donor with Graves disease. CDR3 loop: CASSLDRMGGTVTGELFF. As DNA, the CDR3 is TGTGCCAGCAGTTTAGATCGAATGGGGGGAACCGTCACCGGGGAGCTGTTTTTT.